Listed here are 16 T cell receptor beta chains from one sample, sequenced in a study of blood T cell repertoires in COVID-19. The repertoire was sequenced with immunoSEQ multiplex PCR; TCRdb's copy has only in-frame clones and lacks some. The sample gives about 200,000 clones, about 82% of which show up once; 5.6% is in the top ten. Input material: PBMCs or T cells enriched from blood (not recorded which). These receptor sequences come from a man aged 35 to 55 with acute COVID-19.

V usage is TRBV5-1 and J usage is TRBJ1-6; D uncertain. The CDR3 loop spans 13 amino acids. Trimming shortened V by 3 bases and J by 6 bases, and 7 bases separated the two germline ends. CDR1 is SGHRS, CDR2 YFSETQ, per germline. CDR3 DNA: TGCGCCAGCAGCTACACAGTTAATTCACCCCTCCACTTT. It encodes CASSYTVNSPLHF.

A remark on this clone: The DNA is left out, because the CDR3 cannot be placed on it with certainty; the CDR3 is given as TCRdb lists it. The V gene is TRBV28, the J gene TRBJ2-7; the table's D call, TRBD1, has no DNA check behind it. The CDR3 contains 14 residues when both ends are counted. CDR1 is MDHEN and CDR2 is SYDVKM in the germline V gene. This CDR3 reads CASSTSQGAREQYF.

The V and J genes are TRBV14 and TRBJ2-1; unclear D gene. This CDR3 has 12 residues. Germline lookup yields CDR1 SGHDN and CDR2 FVKESK. The V end lost 3 bases, the J end lost 4 bases, and 4 bases lay between the germline ends. The CDR3 DNA reads TGTGCCAGCAGCCACAGATACAATGAGCAGTTCTTC. It codes for CASSHRYNEQFF.

V usage is TRBV28 and J usage is TRBJ2-7; 8 nucleotides align to TRBD1. Germline V gene data show CDR1 as MDHEN and CDR2 as SYDVKM. Trimming at V came to 4 bases and at J to 7 bases, leaving 15 bases not matched to a gene. The CDR3 extends over 16 amino acids. The CDR3 here is CASSSGDRLPILEQYF. The CDR3 bases are TGTGCCAGCAGTTCAGGGGACAGGCTCCCAATTTTGGAGCAGTACTTC. Using reference TRBV28 and TRBJ2-7 for the parts outside the CDR3, the full variable domain is DVKVTQSSRYLVKRTGEKVFLECVQDMDHENMFWYRQDPGLGLRLIYFSYDVKMKEKGDIPEGYSVSREKKERFSLILESASTNQTSMYLCASSSGDRLPILEQYFGPGTRLTVT.

The chain joins TRBV9 to TRBJ2-4; a possible D gene is TRBD2 (6 bases). The germline V and J ends were trimmed by 3 bases and 0 bases, with 13 bases remaining between them. The CDR3 runs 16 residues. Per germline, CDR1 SGDLS and CDR2 YYNGEE. The CDR3 here is CASSGGTPRAKNIQYF. The CDR3 region has the DNA TGTGCCAGCAGCGGCGGGACCCCGAGAGCCAAAAACATTCAGTACTTC.

The V gene is TRBV6-6, the J gene TRBJ2-5, with 7 bases matching TRBD1. The V segment lost 4 bases and the J segment 6 bases; nucleotides outside the gene matches: 14. This CDR3 has 16 amino acids. CDR1 is MNHNY and CDR2 is SVGAGI in the germline V gene (reference sequence). CDR3 sequence: CASSFPGPGGMKTQYF. CDR3 DNA sequence: TGTGCCAGCAGTTTCCCCGGGCCAGGGGGAATGAAGACCCAGTACTTC.

The rearrangement joins TRBV24-1 to TRBJ2-3; TRBD2 agrees at 11 bases. The germline gives CDR1 KGHDR, CDR2 SFDVKD. V trimming: 4 bases; J trimming: 5 bases; junction bases outside the gene matches: 10. CDR3 length: 17 amino acids. The CDR3 DNA reads TGTGCCACCAGTGACCCTGTAGCGGGAGGGGAGAAAGATACGCAGTATTTT. This encodes CATSDPVAGGEKDTQYF.

This clone came up many times. The chain uses TRBV5-1 and TRBJ1-5; a weak D match, TRBD1 (5 bases). The CDR3 is made up of 15 amino acids. CDR1 SGHRS and CDR2 YFSETQ come from the germline V gene. V was shortened by 4 bases and J by 5 bases, with 16 bases between the two germline ends. The CDR3 is CASSVGTSRDQPQHF. The CDR3 DNA sequence: TGCGCCAGCAGCGTCGGGACTTCGAGGGATCAGCCCCAGCATTTT.

The chain uses TRBV9 and TRBJ2-1, with TRBD1 matching over 8 bases. The junction had 8 bases not matched to a gene; V was cut back by 3 bases and J by 6 bases. The CDR3 covers 15 residues. Germline CDR1 is SGDLS and CDR2 is YYNGEE. This chain's CDR3 is CASSDLAGGLNEQFF. Here the CDR3 DNA reads TGTGCCAGCAGCGATTTGGCAGGGGGCCTCAATGAGCAGTTCTTC.

The chain couples TRBV13 to TRBJ2-3; D not resolved. Germline values: CDR1 PRHDT, CDR2 FYEKMQ (reference sequence). There are 15 residues in the CDR3. Trimming removed 5 bases from V and 0 bases from J, with 12 bases in between. The CDR3 sequence: CASSPTLLSTDTQYF. CDR3 nucleotide sequence: TGTGCCAGCAGCCCAACTTTGCTAAGCACAGATACGCAGTATTTT.

The chain joins TRBV29-1 to TRBJ2-1, with D perhaps TRBD2 (6 bases). The CDR3 totals 14 residues. Germline V gene sequence: CDR1 SQVTM, CDR2 ANQGSEA. V was pared by 6 bases and J by 0 bases, with 12 bases between. The CDR3 DNA reads TGCAGCGTCCGGGACGGGAGCTCCTACAATGAGCAGTTCTTC. This encodes CSVRDGSSYNEQFF.

This chain connects TRBV6-5 to TRBJ1-5; unclear D gene. V was shortened by 7 bases and J by 9 bases, with 13 bases between the two germline ends. Germline CDR1 MNHEY, CDR2 SVGAGI. The CDR3 runs 12 residues. CDR3 sequence: CASNDNGMPQHF. Written as DNA, the CDR3 is TGTGCCAGCAACGACAACGGGATGCCCCAGCATTTT.

This chain uses TRBV5-6 with TRBJ2-5, with 7 bases matching TRBD1. Germline CDR1 reads SGHDT; CDR2 reads YYEEEE. V shed 0 bases, J shed 5 bases, and the junction held 4 bases outside the gene matches. The CDR3 loop spans 14 amino acids. The CDR3 bases are TGTGCCAGCAGCTTGGACAGGGGTCGGGAGACCCAGTACTTC. Translation: CASSLDRGRETQYF.

In its sample, this clone was seen once. The V gene is TRBV27, the J gene TRBJ2-2, with TRBD2 matching over 10 bases. Germline-derived CDR1 and CDR2 are MNHEY and SMNVEV (reference sequence). There are 14 residues in the CDR3. Unmatched junction bases numbered 0, after V lost 3 bases and J lost 5 bases. The CDR3 protein is CASSLTSGTGELFF. The DNA of the CDR3 is TGTGCCAGCAGTTTGACTAGCGGGACCGGGGAGCTGTTTTTT.

This rearrangement joins TRBV3-1 (or the pseudogene TRBV3-2) to TRBJ1-2, with 9 bases aligning to TRBD1. Losses at the gene ends were 4 bases for V and 4 bases for J; bases not matched to a gene: 1. Per the germline V gene, CDR1 is LGHDT and CDR2 is YNNKEL (reference sequence). The CDR3 is 13 amino acids. The CDR3 DNA reads as TGTGCCAGCAGCCGACAGGGGGGCTATGGCTACACCTTC. Protein sequence: CASSRQGGYGYTF.

The chain employs TRBV28 and TRBJ1-1; TRBD1 agrees at 9 bases. CDR1 MDHEN and CDR2 SYDVKM come from the germline V gene. The CDR3 covers 15 residues. Trimming removed 7 bases from V and 1 base from J; junction bases left unmatched: 7. CDR3 in amino acids: CASTRSGQGNTEAFF. The CDR3 coding sequence is TGTGCCAGCACCCGATCGGGACAGGGGAACACTGAAGCTTTCTTT.